The text below deals with one TCR beta chain. Its specificity is not known. Clones were read by immunoSEQ multiplex PCR, and TCRdb kept only the in-frame ones, dropping some. The table includes 99,000 or so clones, around 86% detected once. This entry comes from a study of T cell responses to AZD1222 COVID-19 vaccine. Study conclusions and caveats: Scientists sampled the repertoires only once the peak T cell response had passed. Baseline serology detected seropositivity in only a handful of AZD1222 recipients. Most donors were white British and more were female, and clonal diversity was possibly underestimated.

Trimming removed 1 base at V and 1 base at J, with 11 bases between. The CDR3 extends over 16 amino acids. Germline V CDR1 and CDR2: MGHRA, YSYEKL. The genes are TRBV4-1 and TRBJ1-3; unclear D gene. Sequencing used peripheral blood, obtained 28 days after the second dose of the MenACWY control vaccine. This clonotype originated in an adult who received the MenACWY meningococcal vaccine as a control. This CDR3 reads CASSQGPGVSGNTIYF. The CDR3 DNA sequence: TGCGCCAGCAGCCAAGGTCCAGGAGTTTCTGGAAACACCATATATTTT.